The 9 T cell receptor beta chains below all came from one sample that was sequenced in a study of T cells of healthy individuals. Via MiXCR, TCRdb re-called the 5' RACE reads, giving one row per CDR3 protein. The sample contains around 80,000 distinct CDR3 sequences, about 5% of which appear only once. The source of these receptors is a female donor in good health.

This clonotype was seen repeatedly, ten times or more. The gene calls are TRBV6-5 and TRBJ2-4; D perhaps matches TRBD2 (5 bases). CDR3 length: 14 amino acids. Trimming cost V 2 bases and J 4 bases, with 9 bases left between them. Germline CDR1 MNHEY, CDR2 SVGAGI. The CDR3 nucleotides are TGTGCCAGCAGTTACGGACGGGGAAAAAACATTCAGTACTTC. This encodes CASSYGRGKNIQYF.

This clonotype was recorded at least ten times. This sequence joins TRBV20-1 and TRBJ2-1; the D is unclear. CDR1 and CDR2 from the germline V gene are DFQATT and SNEGSKA (reference sequence). The CDR3 spans 15 residues. Trimming took off 1 base at V and 2 bases at J, with 12 bases between the two ends. The CDR3 protein is CSARADSGPYNEQFF. The CDR3 DNA reads as TGCAGTGCTAGAGCCGACTCCGGCCCCTACAATGAGCAGTTCTTC.

This clonotype has at least ten counts. This chain joins TRBV7-9 and TRBJ2-1; D uncertain. Germline V CDR1 and CDR2: SEHNR, FQNEAQ (reference sequence). There are 15 residues in the CDR3. Trimming cost V 5 bases and J 8 bases, with 19 bases left between them. The CDR3 DNA sequence: TGTGCCAGCAGCCCCTCGTCGGTCGGGCGCGATGAGCAGTTCTTC. Residues: CASSPSSVGRDEQFF.

This clonotype was counted at least ten times. The chain carries TRBV15 and TRBJ2-2; 7 nucleotides agree with TRBD2. V was clipped by 0 bases and J by 5 bases; unmatched bases: 6. The CDR3 is 16 residues long. The V gene's germline CDR1 is LNHNV and CDR2 YYDKDF (reference sequence). In DNA, the CDR3 is TGTGCCACCAGCAGAGATCGGGGGGTCGGGACCGGGGAGCTGTTTTTT. Translated: CATSRDRGVGTGELFF. Based on the CDR3 plus reference TRBV15 and TRBJ2-2, the full variable domain is DAMVIQNPRYQVTQFGKPVTLSCSQTLNHNVMYWYQQKSSQAPKLLFHYYDKDFNNEADTPDNFQSRRPNTSFCFLDIRSPGLGDTAMYLCATSRDRGVGTGELFFGEGSRLTVL.

In this sample, this clonotype turned up a few times. This chain connects TRBV6-5 to TRBJ2-7, with D perhaps TRBD1 or TRBD2 (5 bases each). This CDR3 region has 14 residues. Germline V gene sequence: CDR1 MNHEY, CDR2 SVGAGI. The V gene lost 2 bases and the J gene lost 2 bases, with 10 bases spanning the gap. The CDR3, as DNA: TGTGCCAGCAGTTACGGGAAGGGACCCTACGAGCAGTACTTC. Its translation: CASSYGKGPYEQYF.

This clonotype was seen ten or more times. The chain recombines TRBV7-9 with TRBJ2-7, with 10 positions matching TRBD1. The CDR3 contains 15 residues. Germline V gene lookup returns CDR1 SEHNR and CDR2 FQNEAQ (reference sequence). With V trimmed by 5 bases and J by 5 bases, 9 bases remained unmatched. CDR3 in amino acids: CASSLPGQGVDEQYF. CDR3 DNA: TGTGCCAGCAGCCTACCAGGACAGGGGGTGGACGAGCAGTACTTC.

This clonotype occurred many times. The chain employs TRBV7-6 and TRBJ2-4; 10 nucleotides agree with TRBD1. Germline V gene sequence: CDR1 SGHVS, CDR2 FNYEAQ. The CDR3 runs 17 residues. Trimming took 5 bases from V and 3 from J; bases not matched to a gene: 10. CDR3 sequence: CASSQGTGVSVKNIQYF. CDR3 coding DNA: TGTGCCAGCAGCCAAGGGACAGGGGTTTCGGTCAAAAACATTCAGTACTTC.

Remarks on this clonotype: Just one base apart from a much larger clone, this may be a read error. CDR3 sequence: CASSITSDYEQYF. CDR3 DNA: TGTGCCAGCAGTATTACTAGCGACTACGAGCAGTACTTC. The chain is built from TRBV9 and TRBJ2-7, with 7 bases lining up with TRBD2. This CDR3 has 13 amino acids. V was clipped by 5 bases and J by 3 bases; unmatched bases: 5. CDR1 and CDR2 (germline): SGDLS, YYNGEE.

The CDR3 DNA follows: TGTGCCAGCAGCTCACGTCCCAGGGGAGGCGATGAGCAGTTCTTC. Protein product: CASSSRPRGGDEQFF. The chain couples TRBV7-2 to TRBJ2-1, with D perhaps assigned TRBD1 or TRBD2 (6 bases each). Germline loops: CDR1 SGHTA, CDR2 FQGNSA. The V and J ends lost 4 bases and 8 bases respectively, with 18 bases between them. This CDR3 region has 15 residues.